This TCR beta chain was sequenced for a study of blood T cell repertoires in COVID-19. The junction had 11 bases not matched to a gene; V was cut back by 3 bases and J by 7 bases. Germline V gene lookup returns CDR1 GTSNPN and CDR2 SVGIG (reference sequence). The CDR3 covers 14 residues. This table comes from immunoSEQ multiplex PCR, and its TCRdb copy is limited to in-frame clones, with some not included. In the table there are under 250,000 clones, 70% to 90% of which are singletons. The specimen was peripheral blood. The J gene is TRBJ1-2, the V gene TRBV30; 7 bases map to TRBD1. The source of this sequence is an older woman with active or convalescent COVID-19. In DNA form, the CDR3 reads TGTGCCTGGAGAAGGGGGTTGACAGGGTCTGGCTACACCTTC. Translated, it gives CAWRRGLTGSGYTF.